Listed below are T cell receptor beta chains from one sample, sequenced in a study of blood T cell repertoires in COVID-19. Sequencing used immunoSEQ multiplex PCR; TCRdb keeps in-frame clones, though not all of them. The table lists about 430,000 clones, 88% of them singletons. Sequencing was performed on PBMCs or T cells enriched from blood (not recorded which). All receptors come from a woman aged 18-35 years who had been exposed to COVID-19. The CDR3 runs from the conserved cysteine through the conserved F or W. D genes are given only for firm matches. Clone size is stated in some rows and not others, as once, few, many or a class when expanded.

v_gene,d_gene,j_gene,abundance,CDR3nt,CDR3aa
TRBV5-1,TRBD1,TRBJ2-7,NA,TGCGCCAGATTTATACCGGGACAGCCTTCCTACGAGCAGTACTTC,CARFIPGQPSYEQYF
TRBV28,NA,TRBJ1-5,NA,TGTGCCAGTATAGTGGGGGGAAATAGCAATCAGCCCCAGCATTTT,CASIVGGNSNQPQHF
TRBV7-8,TRBD1,TRBJ2-1,NA,TGTGCCAGCAGCTTAACAGGGGTGGGAAATGAGCAGTTCTTC,CASSLTGVGNEQFF
TRBV7-2,TRBD1,TRBJ2-7,few,TGTGCCAGCAGCTCCAAAACAGGGGGCGAGCAGTACTTC,CASSSKTGGEQYF
TRBV5-1,TRBD1,TRBJ1-2,NA,TGCGCCAGCAGTTTGGACAGGGGGCGGGATGGCTACACCTTC,CASSLDRGRDGYTF
TRBV28,NA,TRBJ2-1,NA,TGTGCCAGTCAGGGTTTGGCCTACAATGAGCAGTTCTTC,CASQGLAYNEQFF
TRBV19,NA,TRBJ1-2,NA,TGTGCCAGTAGTACGAGGGCCGGGACAAATGGGGGCTACACCTTC,CASSTRAGTNGGYTF
TRBV5-6,NA,TRBJ1-3,NA,TGTGCCAGCAGCTTGGGGCCAGGGTACGGAAACACCATATATTTT,CASSLGPGYGNTIYF
TRBV4-3,NA,TRBJ2-7,NA,TGCGCCAGCAGCCATGGGGACACCTACGAGCAGTACTTC,CASSHGDTYEQYF
TRBV6-5,NA,TRBJ1-1,NA,TGTGCCAGCAGTTACTCCCGACAGCTAATGAACACTGAAGCTTTCTTT,CASSYSRQLMNTEAFF
TRBV28,NA,TRBJ1-4,NA,TGTGCCAGCAGTTTATTGTCTCTTAATGAAAAACTGTTTTTT,CASSLLSLNEKLFF
TRBV19,NA,TRBJ1-2,NA,TGTGCCAGTAGAGGCGATAGGACGGGCGAGGGTGGCTACACCTTC,CASRGDRTGEGGYTF
TRBV12-3/TRBV12-4,NA,TRBJ1-1,NA,TGTGCCAGCAGTTTATCCGCGGACACTGAAGCTTTCTTT,CASSLSADTEAFF
TRBV21-1,NA,TRBJ1-5,once,TGTGCCAGCCCACAGCGGCAGCCCCAGCATTTT,CASPQRQPQHF
TRBV11-2,NA,TRBJ1-6,NA,TGTGCCAGCAGCTTAAGTGGGAGTAATTCACCCCTCCACTTT,CASSLSGSNSPLHF
TRBV12-5,NA,TRBJ1-5,NA,TGTGCTAGTGGCCCTCGGGACACCTTAAATCAGCCCCAGCATTTT,CASGPRDTLNQPQHF
TRBV4-3,TRBD2,TRBJ2-7,NA,TGCGCCAGCAGCCACGGACTAGCGGGGGTGCTGTCCTCGTACGAGCAGTACTTC,CASSHGLAGVLSSYEQYF
TRBV4-1,TRBD1,TRBJ1-2,NA,TGCGCCACCTCCGGGCAGGGGGCCGGCTACACCTTC,CATSGQGAGYTF
TRBV5-5,TRBD1,TRBJ2-7,once,TGTGCCAGCAGCTTGTTAGGGGGCCACGAGCAGTACTTC,CASSLLGGHEQYF
TRBV7-9,TRBD1,TRBJ2-7,NA,TGTGCCAGCAGCCCGGGGACAGGGATAGAGTACGAGCAGTACTTC,CASSPGTGIEYEQYF
TRBV9,TRBD2,TRBJ2-5,NA,TGTGCCAGCAGCGCTGGGACTATCGCGAAAGAGACCCAGTACTTC,CASSAGTIAKETQYF
TRBV28,NA,TRBJ1-2,few,TGTGCCAGCGGCTGGACTCTACAATACACCTTC,CASGWTLQYTF
TRBV18,TRBD1,TRBJ2-7,NA,TGTGCCAGCTCACCACTGAGTCAGGGACAGAGCTACGAGCAGTACTTC,CASSPLSQGQSYEQYF
TRBV9,NA,TRBJ1-2,NA,TGTGCCAGCGGGGACGGGGGGCGAAATGGCTACACCTTC,CASGDGGRNGYTF
TRBV18,TRBD1,TRBJ1-5,NA,TGTGCCAGCTCACAGGGACAGGGGGTCGGTCAGCCCCAGCATTTT,CASSQGQGVGQPQHF
TRBV28,TRBD1,TRBJ1-6,NA,TGTGCCAGCAGACCCGGGACAGACTATAATTCACCCCTCCACTTT,CASRPGTDYNSPLHF
TRBV3-1/TRBV3-2,NA,TRBJ2-2,NA,TGTGCCAGCAGCCAAGGTACTGCGAACACCGGGGAGCTGTTTTTT,CASSQGTANTGELFF
TRBV7-6,TRBD2,TRBJ2-7,NA,TGTGCCAGCAGCTTGACTAGCGGGGGCACCTACGAGCAGTACTTC,CASSLTSGGTYEQYF
TRBV2,TRBD2,TRBJ2-2,NA,TGTGCCAGCAGTGAACGGGAGCGGGGGCGCGGGGAGCTGTTTTTT,CASSERERGRGELFF
TRBV19,TRBD1,TRBJ1-5,NA,TGTGCCAGTAGTACAGACAGGGTGCGTCAGCCCCAGCATTTT,CASSTDRVRQPQHF
TRBV29-1,NA,TRBJ2-7,once,TGCAGCGTTGAAGGTCTCTCCTACGAGCAGTACTTC,CSVEGLSYEQYF
TRBV5-1,NA,TRBJ2-5,NA,TGCGCCAGCAGCCTCGGGACATATGAGACCCAGTACTTC,CASSLGTYETQYF
TRBV7-8,TRBD1,TRBJ2-7,NA,TGTGCCAGCAGCATACCGGGACAGGGCACACCGGCGCGCGAGCAGTACTTC,CASSIPGQGTPAREQYF
TRBV24-1,NA,TRBJ2-4,NA,TGTGCCACCCTTATTTTCACCGTCAGTAAAAACATTCAGTACTTC,CATLIFTVSKNIQYF
TRBV2,NA,TRBJ1-4,NA,TGTGCCAGCAGTGAAGAGACAGCTACAACTAATGAAAAACTGTTTTTT,CASSEETATTNEKLFF
TRBV9,TRBD1,TRBJ1-6,NA,TGTGCCAGCAGCGTAGGACAGGGTAATTCACCCCTCCACTTT,CASSVGQGNSPLHF
TRBV7-2,NA,TRBJ2-7,NA,TGTGCCAGCAGCTTACGTCAAGCGGTGAGCTCCTACGAGCAGTACTTC,CASSLRQAVSSYEQYF
TRBV2,NA,TRBJ1-1,NA,TGTGCCAGCAGTGAAGGGTTCGGTGAAGCTTTCTTT,CASSEGFGEAFF
TRBV9,NA,TRBJ1-4,NA,TGTGCCTTAACAGGGTTTAGTAATGAAAAACTGTTTTTT,CALTGFSNEKLFF